Listed below are T cell receptor beta chains from one sample, sequenced in a study of blood T cells in healthy people across ages. TCRdb independently ran MiXCR on the 5' RACE reads; one entry per CDR3 protein. The sample consists of over 700,000 distinct CDR3 sequences, 20% to 30% of them appearing once. These data were also filed under a second study, of T cells of mothers and their children.

Sequencing used blood. The receptors were sampled from a boy between 10 and 17 years old in good health. CDR3s include the opening cysteine and the closing phenylalanine or tryptophan. The D gene is left open where the match is weak. Expanded clones are given a class, and other clones once, few, many or no size at all.

CDR3: CASGLPRTEQFF
DNA: TGTGCTAGTGGTTTGCCACGTACTGAGCAGTTCTTC
J: TRBJ2-1
size: few
V: TRBV12-5
D: NA

CDR3: CASSVSTNTEAFF
DNA: TGTGCCAGCTCTGTATCAACGAACACTGAAGCTTTCTTT
J: TRBJ1-1
size: few
V: TRBV12-3/TRBV12-4
D: NA

CDR3: CSVDKYNEQFF
DNA: TGCAGCGTTGACAAATACAATGAGCAGTTCTTC
J: TRBJ2-1
size: few
V: TRBV29-1
D: NA

CDR3: CASRNLAGVLFF
DNA: TGTGCCAGCAGAAACCTAGCGGGAGTACTGTTCTTC
J: TRBJ2-1
size: many
V: TRBV6-2/TRBV6-3
D: TRBD2

CDR3: CAISPASGDTDTQYF
DNA: TGTGCCATCAGTCCGGCTAGCGGGGACACAGATACGCAGTATTTT
J: TRBJ2-3
size: few
V: TRBV10-3
D: TRBD2

CDR3: CASSNLGRYCLEEETQYF
DNA: TGTGCCAGCAGCAACTTGGGAAGGTACTGCCTGGAGGAAGAGACCCAGTACTTC
J: TRBJ2-5
size: few
V: TRBV21-1
D: NA

CDR3: CASRAGDNGNEQFF
DNA: TGTGCCAGCAGGGCGGGGGACAATGGCAATGAGCAGTTCTTC
J: TRBJ2-1
size: NA
V: TRBV7-9
D: NA

CDR3: CASSPRQGSENTGELFF
DNA: TGTGCCAGCAGCCCCCGTCAGGGGTCGGAAAACACCGGGGAGCTGTTTTTT
J: TRBJ2-2
size: NA
V: TRBV7-9
D: NA

CDR3: CASSLETGEDYGYTF
DNA: TGTGCCAGCAGCTTAGAAACAGGGGAAGACTATGGCTACACCTTC
J: TRBJ1-2
size: NA
V: TRBV7-9
D: TRBD1

CDR3: CASSAPGQGVDEQFF
DNA: TGTGCCAGCAGTGCACCGGGACAGGGCGTGGATGAGCAGTTCTTC
J: TRBJ2-1
size: NA
V: TRBV5-6
D: TRBD1

CDR3: CASSSYRDPANEKLFF
DNA: TGTGCCAGCAGTTCCTACAGGGACCCCGCTAATGAAAAACTGTTTTTT
J: TRBJ1-4
size: few
V: TRBV12-3/TRBV12-4
D: NA

CDR3: CASSLVQGGETQYF
DNA: TGTGCCAGCAGCCTGGTACAGGGGGGAGAGACCCAGTACTTC
J: TRBJ2-5
size: NA
V: TRBV7-9
D: TRBD1

CDR3: CASSLRGFGEQYF
DNA: TGTGCCAGCAGTTTACGGGGGTTTGGGGAGCAGTACTTC
J: TRBJ2-7
size: NA
V: TRBV28
D: NA

CDR3: CASSSFGGARENIQYF
DNA: TGTGCCAGCAGTTCCTTTGGGGGGGCACGAGAAAACATTCAGTACTTC
J: TRBJ2-4
size: few
V: TRBV6-6
D: NA

CDR3: CASSHSLTGESRNIQYF
DNA: TGTGCCAGCAGCCATAGTTTGACGGGGGAGTCCAGAAACATTCAGTACTTC
J: TRBJ2-4
size: NA
V: TRBV14
D: NA

CDR3: CSVPGQTYEQYF
DNA: TGCAGCGTACCGGGACAGACCTACGAGCAGTACTTC
J: TRBJ2-7
size: few
V: TRBV20-1
D: TRBD1